These 14 T cell receptor beta chains originate from one sample sequenced in a study of regulatory T cells in long-lasting Graves disease. The authors built TCR beta libraries using iRepertoire HTBI primers and Arm-PCR of CDR3 regions. TCRdb ran MiXCR on the multiplex PCR reads and lists one entry per CDR3 protein. The sample consists of approximately 300,000 distinct CDR3 sequences, approximately 20% of them appearing once. Documented time point: newly diagnosed GD, antithyroid drugs for less than 3 months. Researchers made the TCR library from RNA that was extracted from PBMCs. The sample here was peripheral blood mononuclear cells (PBMCs), taken at new diagnosis, from a patient treated with antithyroid drugs. These TCRs come from a female donor with Graves disease.

This clonotype occurred many times. V is TRBV24-1 and J is TRBJ1-5, with D perhaps TRBD1 (5 bases). This CDR3 contains 13 residues. Germline lookup yields CDR1 KGHDR and CDR2 SFDVKD. V was cut by 7 bases and J by 2 bases, with 8 bases left in between. CDR3 nucleotides: TGTGCCACCAGCGGGGGAGGCAATCAGCCCCAGCATTTT. Translated, it gives CATSGGGNQPQHF.

This clonotype was seen repeatedly, ten times or more. J is TRBJ2-5 and V is TRBV28; D is unclear. V was cut by 5 bases and J by 3 bases, with 16 bases left in between. This CDR3 spans 15 amino acids. Germline V lookup: CDR1 MDHEN, CDR2 SYDVKM. CDR3 residues: CASSTKRQTEETQYF. The CDR3 DNA reads as TGTGCCAGCAGTACCAAGAGGCAGACGGAAGAGACCCAGTACTTC.

This clonotype was detected only a few times. The rearrangement links TRBV20-1 to TRBJ2-1; D ambiguous. The germline V and J ends were trimmed by 6 bases and 5 bases, with 20 bases remaining between them. Germline V gene data show CDR1 as DFQATT and CDR2 as SNEGSKA (reference sequence). There are 15 residues in the CDR3. CDR3 in amino acids: CSAPNGLVDDNEQFF. As DNA, the CDR3 is TGCAGTGCCCCGAATGGGCTAGTTGATGACAATGAGCAGTTCTTC.

This clonotype was seen repeatedly, ten times or more. The J gene is TRBJ2-1, the V gene TRBV11-2; D not resolved. This CDR3 has 14 amino acids. The ends were cut back, 2 bases at V and 4 bases at J, with 9 bases in the middle. The germline V gene encodes CDR1 SGHAT and CDR2 FQNNGV. CDR3 sequence: CASSLFARYNEQFF. The CDR3 region has the DNA TGTGCCAGCAGCTTATTCGCCAGATACAATGAGCAGTTCTTC.

This clonotype occurred many times. CDR3 bases: TGTGCCAGCAGTGGGACAGATCAGCCCCAGCATTTT. Its protein product is CASSGTDQPQHF. J is TRBJ1-5 and V is TRBV2, with a tentative D call TRBD1 (6 bases). V gave up 4 bases and J gave up 5 bases, with 6 bases separating them. Germline CDR1 is SNHLY and CDR2 is FYNNEI. The CDR3 is made up of 12 amino acids.

This clonotype occurred many times. The chain carries TRBV11-3 and TRBJ2-5, with D maybe TRBD1 (6 bases). Trimming took 5 bases from V and 5 from J, leaving 15 bases between them. The CDR3 runs to 14 residues. From germline, CDR1 is SGHNT and CDR2 YENEEA. CDR3 DNA sequence: TGTGCCAGCAGCGTACCAGGGGATGATGAGACCCAGTACTTC. Translating it yields CASSVPGDDETQYF.

This clonotype was counted a few times. V gene TRBV11-2 combines with J gene TRBJ2-1; D gene unclear. V lost 4 bases, J lost 4 bases, and 11 bases lay in between. CDR1 is SGHAT and CDR2 is FQNNGV in the germline V gene. The CDR3 runs to 14 residues. The CDR3 DNA is TGTGCCAGCAGCTCCCTGAGTGGGTACAATGAGCAGTTCTTC. Protein sequence: CASSSLSGYNEQFF.

Turning to this clonotype: A much larger clone differs by one base, so this may be a read error. The chain has TRBV6-2 or TRBV6-3 and TRBJ2-3, with 10 bases identical to TRBD2. The junction had 2 bases not matched to a gene; V was cut back by 4 bases and J by 1 base. The CDR3 has 15 amino acids. Germline loops: CDR1 MNHEY, CDR2 SVGEGT. The CDR3 sequence is CASSFGTSGTDTQYF. CDR3 bases: TGTGCCAGCAGTTTCGGGACTAGCGGCACAGATACGCAGTATTTT.

This sequence joins TRBV9 and TRBJ2-3, with 7 bases identical to TRBD1. The CDR3 length is 17 residues. Germline V gene lookup returns CDR1 SGDLS and CDR2 YYNGEE. V shed 4 bases, J shed 7 bases, and the junction held 18 bases outside the gene matches. The CDR3 sequence: CASSPLVRQGSGNTQYF. The CDR3 coding sequence is TGTGCCAGCAGCCCCCTCGTCCGACAGGGTTCCGGGAATACGCAGTATTTT.

This clonotype has at least ten counts. V gene TRBV28 combines with J gene TRBJ2-3; D perhaps matches TRBD1 (6 bases). The CDR3 consists of 15 residues. V shed 7 bases and J shed 1 base, with 15 bases lying between them. Germline V lookup: CDR1 MDHEN, CDR2 SYDVKM. The CDR3 DNA reads as TGTGCCAGCACCTTACGGACAGTCGGCACAGATACGCAGTATTTT. Translated, it gives CASTLRTVGTDTQYF.

V and J are TRBV6-1 and TRBJ1-1; D unresolved. This CDR3 comprises 13 residues. Germline loops: CDR1 MNHNS, CDR2 SASEGT. The V gene lost 3 bases and the J gene lost 1 base, with 6 bases spanning the gap. The CDR3, as DNA: TGTGCCAGCAGTGAGGGCACGAACACTGAAGCTTTCTTT. It translates to CASSEGTNTEAFF.

This clonotype was observed at least ten times. The chain links TRBV20-1 to TRBJ1-4; D unresolved. V gave up 3 bases and J gave up 13 bases, with 12 bases separating them. The germline CDR1 and CDR2 sequences are DFQATT and SNEGSKA (reference sequence). The CDR3 runs 11 residues. CDR3 region: CSASRANGLFF. The DNA of the CDR3 is TGCAGTGCTAGTAGAGCGAACGGACTGTTTTTT.

This clonotype has at least ten counts. The rearrangement links TRBV5-1 to TRBJ2-1; 11 bases are shared with TRBD2. The CDR3 covers 14 residues. CDR1 and CDR2 (germline): SGHRS, YFSETQ. The trim removed 5 bases at V and 10 bases at J, leaving 8 bases unmatched. The CDR3 coding sequence is TGCGCCAGCAGGGCACTAGCGGGAGTGGAGGAGCAGTTCTTC. Its translation is CASRALAGVEEQFF.

Regarding this clonotype: This CDR3 fails to terminate in the conserved phenylalanine or tryptophan, so it likely reflects a read error. The chain's CDR3 is CSVEATIGTDTQYS. The DNA of the CDR3 is TGCAGCGTTGAGGCTACTATAGGCACAGATACGCAGTATTCT. The chain combines TRBV29-1 with TRBJ2-3; D is undetermined. Germline V gene data show CDR1 as SQVTM and CDR2 as ANQGSEA. V gave up 3 bases and J gave up 1 base, with 11 bases separating them. This CDR3 is 14 amino acids long.